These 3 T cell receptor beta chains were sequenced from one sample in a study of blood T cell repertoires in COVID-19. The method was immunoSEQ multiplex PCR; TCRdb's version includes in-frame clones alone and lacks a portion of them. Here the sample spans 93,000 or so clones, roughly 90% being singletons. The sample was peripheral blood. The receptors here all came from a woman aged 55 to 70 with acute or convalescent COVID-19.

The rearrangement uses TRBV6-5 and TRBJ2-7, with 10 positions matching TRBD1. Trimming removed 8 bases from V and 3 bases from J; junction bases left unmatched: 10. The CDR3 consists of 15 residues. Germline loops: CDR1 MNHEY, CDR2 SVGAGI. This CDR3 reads CASRREGQGNYEQYF. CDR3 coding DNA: TGTGCCAGCCGGCGTGAGGGACAGGGGAACTACGAGCAGTACTTC.

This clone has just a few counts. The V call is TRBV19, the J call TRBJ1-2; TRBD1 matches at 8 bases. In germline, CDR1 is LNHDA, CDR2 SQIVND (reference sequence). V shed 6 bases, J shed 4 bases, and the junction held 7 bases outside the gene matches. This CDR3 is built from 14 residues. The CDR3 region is CASSARDRGYGYTF. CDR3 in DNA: TGTGCCAGTAGCGCCAGAGACAGGGGCTATGGCTACACCTTC.

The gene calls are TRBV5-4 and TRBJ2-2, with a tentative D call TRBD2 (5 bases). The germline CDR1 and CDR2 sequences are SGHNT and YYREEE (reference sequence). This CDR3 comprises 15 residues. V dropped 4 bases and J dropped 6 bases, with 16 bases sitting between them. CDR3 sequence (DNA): TGTGCCAGCAGCCCCATACTAGGGTCCTCCGGGGAGCTGTTTTTT. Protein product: CASSPILGSSGELFF.